This entry lists 20 T cell receptor beta chains sequenced from one sample in a study of blood T cell repertoires in COVID-19. The repertoire was sequenced with immunoSEQ multiplex PCR; TCRdb's copy has only in-frame clones and lacks some. The sample shows under 140,000 clones, roughly 79% of them seen only once. Material for sequencing was peripheral blood. Receptors originate from a woman of 80 years or more with active or convalescent COVID-19.

V gene TRBV10-3 combines with J gene TRBJ2-3; the D gene is possibly TRBD2 (5 bases). The germline V gene encodes CDR1 ENHRY and CDR2 SYGVKD. Between the trimmed V and J ends, which lost 3 bases and 2 bases, there was a span of 9 bases. CDR3 length: 14 amino acids. The CDR3 DNA follows: TGTGCCATCAGTGACCGACTAACCACAGATACGCAGTATTTT. This sequence encodes CAISDRLTTDTQYF.

The chain employs TRBV30 and TRBJ2-7, with D uncertain. Trimming pared 5 bases from V and 2 bases from J, leaving 10 bases between. Germline V gene sequence: CDR1 GTSNPN, CDR2 SVGIG (reference sequence). This CDR3 has 12 residues. CDR3: CAWADTTYEQYF. The DNA for the CDR3 is TGTGCCTGGGCGGATACCACCTACGAGCAGTACTTC. The entire variable domain, with the rest obtained from reference TRBV30 and TRBJ2-7, is as follows: SQTIHQWPATLVQPVGSPLSLECTVEGTSNPNLYWYRQAAGRGLQLLFYSVGIGQISSEVPQNLSASRPQDRQFILSSKKLLLSDSGFYLCAWADTTYEQYFGPGTRLTVT.

With respect to this clone: The identical CDR3 is also encoded by other nucleotide sequences in the sample. The V call is TRBV5-5, the J call TRBJ2-7; 8 nucleotides match TRBD2. The ends lost 1 base at V and 3 bases at J; junction bases unmatched: 12. The germline V gene has CDR1 SGHKS and CDR2 YYEKEE (reference sequence). The CDR3 has 17 amino acids. Written as DNA, the CDR3 is TGTGCCAGCAGCTTGCTGAGTAGCGGGGCAGCCGTCTACGAGCAGTACTTC. It codes for CASSLLSSGAAVYEQYF.

The genes are TRBV9 and TRBJ1-2; D gene ambiguous. The CDR3 loop spans 15 amino acids. V lost 2 bases and J lost 3, with 14 bases in between. Germline values: CDR1 SGDLS, CDR2 YYNGEE. CDR3 bases: TGTGCCAGCAGCGTTGGACTTAGGGTTGACTATGGCTACACCTTC. Amino acids: CASSVGLRVDYGYTF.

The chain joins TRBV6-4 to TRBJ2-2, with unresolved D. The CDR3 runs to 14 residues. V dropped 10 bases and J dropped 2 bases, with 14 bases sitting between them. In germline, CDR1 is MRHNA, CDR2 SNTAGT. CDR3 residues: CATSRATNTGELFF. As DNA, the CDR3 is TGTGCCACGTCCCGAGCGACTAACACCGGGGAGCTGTTTTTT.

The genes are TRBV4-2 and TRBJ1-1; perhaps TRBD1 as D (5 bases). The V and J ends lost 0 bases and 11 bases respectively, with 13 bases between them. This CDR3 spans 13 amino acids. The germline V gene has CDR1 LGHNA and CDR2 YNFKEQ. CDR3 DNA sequence: TGTGCCAGCAGCCAAGATACAGGCCTGGGGGCTTTCTTT. It translates to CASSQDTGLGAFF.

The CDR3 DNA reads TGTGCCAGCAGTTACGGGCAGAGCTCTGGAAACACCATATATTTT. This sequence encodes CASSYGQSSGNTIYF. The chain has TRBV6-5 and TRBJ1-3; D remains unclear. The V and J ends lost 2 bases and 0 bases respectively, with 8 bases between them. The CDR3 has 15 amino acids. CDR1 is MNHEY and CDR2 is SVGAGI in the germline V gene.

The J gene is TRBJ2-3, the V gene TRBV7-8, with D tentatively TRBD2 (5 bases). The CDR3 sequence is 15 residues long. Looked up from germline, CDR1 is SGHVS and CDR2 is FQNEAQ. The V gene lost 5 bases and the J gene lost 4 bases, with 16 bases spanning the gap. CDR3 protein: CASSRRQDGADTQYF. The CDR3 region has the DNA TGTGCCAGCAGCAGGCGACAAGACGGGGCAGATACGCAGTATTTT. Variable domain in full (rest from reference TRBV7-8 and TRBJ2-3): GAGVSQSPRYKVAKRGQDVALRCDPISGHVSLFWYQQALGQGPEFLTYFQNEAQLDKSGLPSDRFFAERPEGSVSTLKIQRTQQEDSAVYLCASSRRQDGADTQYFGPGTRLTVL.

This sequence joins TRBV30 and TRBJ1-6; D remains unclear. Germline loops: CDR1 GTSNPN, CDR2 SVGIG (reference sequence). There are 15 residues in the CDR3. Trimming took 0 bases from V and 7 from J, leaving 13 bases between them. CDR3 nucleotides: TGTGCCTGGAGTGTATCTCCGGGGTACAATTCACCCCTCCACTTT. It codes for CAWSVSPGYNSPLHF.

The chain combines TRBV11-3 with TRBJ2-1; 8 bases are a match to TRBD2. Germline loops: CDR1 SGHNT, CDR2 YENEEA. J lost 9 bases, V lost 2 bases, and 6 bases had no gene match. The CDR3 loop spans 14 amino acids. CDR3 protein: CASSLRPGTSEQFF. The CDR3 DNA reads TGTGCCAGCAGCTTACGCCCCGGGACTAGTGAGCAGTTCTTC.

The chain has TRBV7-2 and TRBJ2-1; tentative D call: TRBD2 (5 bases). This CDR3 is built from 12 residues. V lost 1 base and J 14 bases, leaving 12 bases between the germline ends. CDR1 is SGHTA and CDR2 is FQGNSA in the germline V gene. CDR3 nucleotides: TGTGCCAGCAGCTTAGGGCCAGGAGGAGAGTTCTTC. As protein: CASSLGPGGEFF.

The V and J genes are TRBV7-9 and TRBJ2-7, with a tentative D call TRBD2 (6 bases). With 4 bases removed from V and 1 base from J, the gap between germline ends came to 14 bases. In germline, CDR1 is SEHNR, CDR2 FQNEAQ (reference sequence). CDR3 length: 15 amino acids. The CDR3 nucleotides read TGTGCCAGCAGCTGGGGGGACCTAATTTCCTACGAGCAGTACTTC. Encoded protein: CASSWGDLISYEQYF.

J is TRBJ1-5 and V is TRBV7-3; D is uncertain. This CDR3 contains 15 residues. Germline loops: CDR1 SGHTA, CDR2 FQGTGA. V was trimmed by 5 bases and J by 6 bases, leaving 17 bases between them. This CDR3 is CASSPLRCGCQPQHF. CDR3 DNA sequence: TGTGCCAGCAGCCCCCTAAGATGCGGATGTCAGCCCCAGCATTTT. The full variable domain, with the rest looked up from reference TRBV7-3 and TRBJ1-5, is GAGVSQTPSNKVTEKGKYVELRCDPISGHTALYWYRQSLGQGPEFLIYFQGTGAADDSGLPNDRFFAVRPEGSVSTLKIQRTERGDSAVYLCASSPLRCGCQPQHFGDGTRLSIL.

The genes are TRBV4-3 and TRBJ2-7; TRBD2 matches 8 bases. Trimming took 2 bases from V and 3 from J; bases not matched to a gene: 3. Germline V gene sequence: CDR1 LGHNA, CDR2 YSLEER. The CDR3 is 14 amino acids. The chain's CDR3 is CASSQNSGVYEQYF. CDR3 bases: TGCGCCAGCAGCCAAAATAGCGGGGTCTACGAGCAGTACTTC.

The V and J genes are TRBV19 and TRBJ1-2, with 10 nucleotides matching TRBD1. This CDR3 region has 13 residues. J lost 7 bases, V lost 8 bases, and 7 bases had no gene match. Germline assignment: CDR1 LNHDA and CDR2 SQIVND (reference sequence). The CDR3 sequence is CASWQGQGTGYTF. CDR3 bases: TGTGCCAGTTGGCAGGGACAGGGGACTGGCTACACCTTC.

The CDR3 bases are TGCAGTGCTAGTTTGGGAGAATTCGAGCAGTACTTC. Translated: CSASLGEFEQYF. The chain links TRBV20-1 to TRBJ2-7; D may be TRBD2 (5 bases). The CDR3 has 12 residues. Per the germline V gene, CDR1 is DFQATT and CDR2 is SNEGSKA (reference sequence). Trimming stripped 3 bases from V and 6 bases from J, with 12 bases between.

CDR3 in amino acids: CASSFSVDRTFQYF. The CDR3 DNA sequence: TGTGCCAGCAGCTTTTCGGTAGACAGAACGTTCCAGTATTTT. The chain is built from TRBV7-6 and TRBJ2-3; tentative D call: TRBD1 (5 bases). Germline CDR1 SGHVS, CDR2 FNYEAQ. V lost 3 bases, J lost 12 bases, and 19 bases lay in between. CDR3 length: 14 residues. Based on the CDR3 plus reference TRBV7-6 and TRBJ2-3, the full variable domain is GAGVSQSPRYKVTKRGQDVALRCDPISGHVSLYWYRQALGQGPEFLTYFNYEAQQDKSGLPNDRFSAERPEGSISTLTIQRTEQRDSAMYRCASSFSVDRTFQYFGPGTRLTVL.

This chain joins TRBV27 and TRBJ1-2, with a weak D call TRBD1 (6 bases). The CDR3 is 13 residues long. The ends were cut back, 3 bases at V and 8 bases at J, with 13 bases in the middle. Germline CDR1 and CDR2: MNHEY and SMNVEV (reference sequence). CDR3 DNA sequence: TGTGCCAGCAGTTTCTACAGGGCAAGCGGCTACACCTTC. It codes for CASSFYRASGYTF.

This chain uses TRBV9 with TRBJ2-3; D may be TRBD2 (5 bases). Germline V gives CDR1 SGDLS, CDR2 YYNGEE. V lost 6 bases and J lost 2, with 10 bases in between. CDR3 length: 13 amino acids. The CDR3 sequence is CASTRGITDTQYF. The CDR3 DNA sequence: TGTGCCAGCACTCGGGGAATCACAGATACGCAGTATTTT.

The chain employs TRBV2 and TRBJ1-1; TRBD1 matches 7 bases. There are 15 residues in the CDR3. V lost 6 bases and J lost 1; bases outside the gene matches: 8. CDR1 and CDR2 from the germline V gene are SNHLY and FYNNEI. The CDR3 bases are TGTGCCAGCAGGGTGGGGACAGTTGGGAACACTGAAGCTTTCTTT. Protein sequence: CASRVGTVGNTEAFF.